These 10 T cell receptor beta chains share one sample of origin, sequenced in a study of blood T cell repertoires in COVID-19. Profiling relied on immunoSEQ multiplex PCR, and the TCRdb table lists in-frame clones only, not all of them. Of about 14,000 clones listed, roughly 72% are singletons. The specimen sequenced was peripheral blood. The receptor source for this set is a man aged 70-80 years with acute or convalescent COVID-19.

The chain employs TRBV27 and TRBJ1-2, with 8 bases aligning to TRBD1. From germline, CDR1 is MNHEY and CDR2 SMNVEV (reference sequence). V lost 8 bases and J lost 8; bases outside the gene matches: 4. The CDR3 consists of 11 residues. CDR3 coding DNA: TGTGCCAGCCGGGACAGGTGGGGCTACACCTTC. Protein sequence: CASRDRWGYTF.

This rearrangement joins TRBV6-4 to TRBJ1-1; D not certain. Germline CDR1 reads MRHNA; CDR2 reads SNTAGT. Trimming removed 2 bases at V and 4 bases at J, with 11 bases between. The CDR3 totals 14 residues. DNA of the CDR3: TGTGCCAGCAGTGACAGACGGAGGAGCACTGAAGCTTTCTTT. It yields the protein CASSDRRRSTEAFF.

This chain links TRBV7-8 with TRBJ1-5; no definite D call. Deletions cut 5 bases from V and 6 bases from J, with 17 bases between. Germline V CDR1 and CDR2: SGHVS, FQNEAQ. The CDR3 length is 15 residues. CDR3 nucleotides: TGTGCCAGCAGCCCCGCATCAGGTGGTAGTCAGCCCCAGCATTTT. Translating it yields CASSPASGGSQPQHF.

The chain uses TRBV7-2 and TRBJ2-7, with 10 positions matching TRBD2. Germline V lookup: CDR1 SGHTA, CDR2 FQGNSA. The J segment lost 3 bases and the V segment lost 5 bases, leaving 4 bases of the junction unmatched. CDR3 length: 14 amino acids. The CDR3 region has the DNA TGTGCCAGCAGCCGGTCTAGCGGGAGCTACGAGCAGTACTTC. Its protein is CASSRSSGSYEQYF.

The CDR3 DNA sequence: TGTGCCAGCAGCAACGGTCAGGGGGCGCGGGGGATGAACACTGAAGCTTTCTTT. Protein: CASSNGQGARGMNTEAFF. The genes are TRBV21-1 and TRBJ1-1; the table calls TRBD1, which could not be checked here. TRBV21-1 counts as a pseudogene. CDR3 length: 18 amino acids.

The rearrangement uses TRBV7-8 and TRBJ2-7, with 8 bases aligning to TRBD2. With V trimmed by 3 bases and J by 3 bases, 7 bases remained unmatched. CDR1 SGHVS and CDR2 FQNEAQ come from the germline V gene. The CDR3 contains 15 residues. This CDR3 reads CASSFPAGVSYEQYF. CDR3 DNA sequence: TGTGCCAGCAGCTTCCCAGCGGGAGTGAGCTACGAGCAGTACTTC.

This chain connects TRBV4-2 to TRBJ1-4, with D perhaps matching TRBD1 (6 bases). This CDR3 spans 15 amino acids. V was trimmed by 0 bases and J by 1 base, leaving 6 bases between them. CDR1 is LGHNA, CDR2 YNFKEQ, per germline. For the CDR3, the DNA is TGTGCCAGCAGCCAAGACAGGGGAACTAATGAAAAACTGTTTTTT. It codes for CASSQDRGTNEKLFF.

This chain links TRBV6-2 or TRBV6-3 with TRBJ1-5; D gene ambiguous. Trimming took off 2 bases at V and 4 bases at J, with 12 bases between the two ends. The CDR3 spans 15 residues. CDR1 is MNHEY, CDR2 SVGEGT, per germline. CDR3 sequence reads: CASSYKEAGNQPQHF. The CDR3 region has the DNA TGTGCCAGCAGTTACAAGGAGGCAGGTAATCAGCCCCAGCATTTT.

The J gene is TRBJ2-3, the V gene TRBV11-3, with 8 nucleotides matching TRBD2. Germline CDR1 and CDR2: SGHNT and YENEEA. The CDR3 totals 15 residues. V lost 5 bases and J lost 0; bases outside the gene matches: 4. CDR3 DNA sequence: TGTGCCAGCAGCCGCGCGGGGGGAAGCACAGATACGCAGTATTTT. Its translation is CASSRAGGSTDTQYF.

The chain couples TRBV9 to TRBJ2-2; D call uncertain. This CDR3 region has 15 residues. V lost 1 base and J lost 2, with 9 bases in between. CDR1 and CDR2 from the germline V gene are SGDLS and YYNGEE. CDR3 sequence reads: CASSVLSSNTGELFF. The CDR3 coding sequence is TGTGCCAGCAGCGTACTCTCCAGTAACACCGGGGAGCTGTTTTTT.